The subject of this entry is one T cell receptor (beta chain). Sequencing was performed with immunoSEQ multiplex PCR; in TCRdb, only in-frame clones are kept and a portion is missing. Of 170,000 or so clones listed, about four fifths are singletons. V shed 6 bases and J shed 12 bases, with 18 bases lying between them. Germline CDR1 reads SGHAT; CDR2 reads FQNNGV. CDR3 length equals 12 residues. These data originate in a study of blood T cell repertoires in COVID-19. This chain links TRBV11-2 with TRBJ2-7; no definite D call. The sequencing sample was made of peripheral blood. The TCR comes from a man between 65 and 80 years old with active or convalescent COVID-19. The chain's CDR3 is CASRMGRSVGYF. In DNA, the CDR3 is TGTGCCAGCAGGATGGGTCGGAGCGTAGGGTACTTC.